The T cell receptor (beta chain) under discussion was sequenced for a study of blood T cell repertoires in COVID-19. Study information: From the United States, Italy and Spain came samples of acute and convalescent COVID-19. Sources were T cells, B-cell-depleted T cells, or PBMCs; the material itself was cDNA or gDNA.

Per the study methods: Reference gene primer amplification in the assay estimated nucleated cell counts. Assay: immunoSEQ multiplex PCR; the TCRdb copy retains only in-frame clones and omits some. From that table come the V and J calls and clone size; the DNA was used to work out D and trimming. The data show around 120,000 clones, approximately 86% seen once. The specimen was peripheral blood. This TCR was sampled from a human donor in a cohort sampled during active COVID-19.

The CDR3 protein is CASSPTVPGREKLFF. The CDR3 nucleotides are TGCGCCAGCAGCCCAACAGTCCCGGGGAGGGAAAAACTGTTTTTT. V gene TRBV4-1 combines with J gene TRBJ1-4; the D is unclear. Per the germline V gene, CDR1 is MGHRA and CDR2 is YSYEKL. The V gene lost 4 bases and the J gene lost 8 bases, with 17 bases spanning the gap. CDR3 length equals 15 residues.